This T cell receptor beta chain was observed in a study of blood T cell repertoires in COVID-19. The germline V and J ends were trimmed by 6 bases and 2 bases, with 11 bases remaining between them. The CDR3 loop spans 13 amino acids. Authors' methods: Reference gene primer amplification yielded estimated nucleated cell counts. The protocol was immunoSEQ multiplex PCR, while the TCRdb copy is restricted to in-frame clones and leaves out a portion. D and trimming come from the DNA, and the V and J calls and clone size come from that table. The profile covers approximately 66,000 clones, with approximately 87% appearing a single time and 5.5% to 8.5% taken by the ten largest.

Sequences were obtained from peripheral blood. This TCR came from a man between 60 and 75 years old with acute or convalescent COVID-19. The chain carries TRBV12-3 or TRBV12-4 and TRBJ2-7; maybe TRBD2 (6 bases). The CDR3 is CASSYSGAYEQYF. The CDR3 DNA follows: TGTGCCAGCAGCTATTCGGGGGCCTACGAGCAGTACTTC.